This TCR beta chain was retrieved from a study of pediatric ulcerative colitis. The CDR3 totals 15 residues. CDR1 SGHDT and CDR2 YYEEEE come from the germline V gene. The J segment lost 6 bases and the V segment lost 0 bases, leaving 3 bases of the junction unmatched. The study's findings and limits: Compared with controls, ulcerative colitis showed greater blood-rectum clone sharing. Substantially fewer templates came from a couple of patients' blood samples.

Sequencing depth was up to 500,000 reads per sample. The protocol was immunoSEQ multiplex PCR, while the TCRdb copy is restricted to in-frame clones and leaves out a portion. The sample contains about 36,000 clones, 83% of which appear only once. Remarks on this clone: As yet, its antigen is unknown.

Sequencing was carried out using blood. This TCR was recovered from a girl aged 10-17 years with moderate ulcerative colitis. This rearrangement joins TRBV5-6 to TRBJ1-6, with 7 positions matching TRBD1. CDR3 residues: CASSLAGDSNSPLHF. The CDR3 DNA reads as TGTGCCAGCAGCTTGGCCGGGGACAGTAATTCACCCCTCCACTTT.